These 30 T cell receptor beta chains were all obtained from the same sample, sequenced in a study of regulatory T cells in long-lasting Graves disease. The authors built TCR beta libraries using iRepertoire HTBI primers and Arm-PCR of CDR3 regions. A single record per CDR3 protein comes from TCRdb applying MiXCR to the multiplex PCR reads. The sample holds about 420,000 distinct CDR3 sequences, approximately 16% seen once. This sample's time point: newly diagnosed GD, antithyroid drugs for less than 3 months. Isolated PBMC RNA provided the starting material for the TCR library. The data also belong to a second study, concerning T cells in Graves' hyperthyroidism and ophthalmopathy.

Sequences were derived from peripheral blood mononuclear cells (PBMCs), sampled at new diagnosis, from a patient treated with antithyroid drugs. These receptors were collected from a woman aged 18-29 years with Graves disease.

This clonotype has a handful of counts. The rearrangement joins TRBV2 to TRBJ1-4; 7 bases match TRBD1. Germline CDR1 and CDR2: SNHLY and FYNNEI. This CDR3 region has 16 residues. V dropped 5 bases and J dropped 2; count of bases not matched to a gene: 8. CDR3 coding DNA: TGTGCCAGCAGTTTACAGGGGACGTTGACTAATGAAAAACTGTTTTTT. This codes for CASSLQGTLTNEKLFF.

This clonotype is judged large. The J gene is TRBJ2-1, the V gene TRBV27; D is unclear. The CDR3 is made up of 19 amino acids. V was pared by 6 bases and J by 2 bases, with 26 bases between. Germline V gene data show CDR1 as MNHEY and CDR2 as SMNVEV (reference sequence). CDR3 amino acids: CASSITAQAANSPYNEQFF. The CDR3 nucleotides are TGTGCCAGCAGCATAACAGCTCAAGCTGCTAATTCCCCCTACAATGAGCAGTTCTTC.

This clonotype was seen a few times. The V and J genes are TRBV5-5 and TRBJ1-5, with 9 bases identical to TRBD1. Germline CDR1 reads SGHKS; CDR2 reads YYEKEE (reference sequence). V trimming: 6 bases; J trimming: 4 bases; junction bases outside the gene matches: 11. The CDR3 has 16 residues. In DNA, the CDR3 is TGTGCCAGCAACCTCATGGTCGGACAGGGGAATCAGCCCCAGCATTTT. This encodes CASNLMVGQGNQPQHF.

This clonotype was detected many times. The CDR3 sequence is CASSAGQGQMKQFF. The CDR3 nucleotides read TGTGCCAGCAGTGCTGGACAGGGACAAATGAAGCAGTTCTTC. This chain connects TRBV2 to TRBJ2-1, with 8 bases fitting TRBD1. V dropped 4 bases and J dropped 11; count of bases not matched to a gene: 10. Looked up from germline, CDR1 is SNHLY and CDR2 is FYNNEI. The CDR3 has 14 amino acids.

This clonotype was detected a few times. The J gene is TRBJ2-5, the V gene TRBV5-4, with D tentatively TRBD1 or TRBD2 (6 bases each). V lost 4 bases, J lost 5 bases, and 18 bases lay in between. In germline, CDR1 is SGHNT, CDR2 YYREEE (reference sequence). CDR3 length equals 15 residues. The CDR3 DNA follows: TGTGCCAGCAGCATGCAGGGGCACGGAGGGGAGACCCAGTACTTC. Encoded protein: CASSMQGHGGETQYF.

This clonotype occurred many times. The chain links TRBV20-1 to TRBJ2-7, with TRBD2 as a possible D gene (6 bases). Germline-derived CDR1 and CDR2 are DFQATT and SNEGSKA (reference sequence). The CDR3 has 13 residues. V lost 0 bases to trimming and J lost 3 bases, with 9 bases between them. The CDR3 loop is CSARDLALYEQYF. The CDR3 DNA follows: TGCAGTGCTAGAGACCTAGCGCTCTACGAGCAGTACTTC.

This clonotype was seen ten or more times. J is TRBJ1-1 and V is TRBV28; 8 bases are shared with TRBD1. Germline values: CDR1 MDHEN, CDR2 SYDVKM. The junction had 7 bases not matched to a gene; V was cut back by 5 bases and J by 2 bases. The length of the CDR3 is 15 residues. The CDR3 DNA follows: TGTGCCAGCAGTGATTGGACAGGGAAAAACACTGAAGCTTTCTTT. It codes for CASSDWTGKNTEAFF.

This clonotype was counted between two and nine times. This rearrangement joins TRBV7-9 to TRBJ2-2, with 15 positions matching TRBD2. V trimming: 4 bases; J trimming: 4 bases; junction bases outside the gene matches: 4. The CDR3 length is 17 residues. CDR1 is SEHNR and CDR2 is FQNEAQ in the germline V gene (reference sequence). CDR3 residues: CASSSGLAGGSTGELFF. The CDR3 DNA reads as TGTGCCAGCAGCTCGGGACTAGCGGGAGGATCCACCGGGGAGCTGTTTTTT.

The V and J genes are TRBV5-1 and TRBJ1-2; D unresolved. Trimming took off 1 base at V and 6 bases at J, with 19 bases between the two ends. The CDR3 extends over 16 amino acids. Germline CDR1 reads SGHRS; CDR2 reads YFSETQ. The CDR3 loop is CASSLYLPGVQDGYTF. The CDR3 DNA reads as TGCGCCAGCAGCTTGTACCTCCCGGGAGTCCAGGATGGCTACACCTTC.

The CDR3 region is CSAQEAGIYGYTF. The CDR3 DNA sequence: TGCAGTGCACAGGAGGCAGGAATCTATGGCTACACCTTC. This rearrangement joins TRBV20-1 to TRBJ1-2, with D possibly being TRBD1 (5 bases). The V gene's germline CDR1 is DFQATT and CDR2 SNEGSKA (reference sequence). The CDR3 is 13 amino acids. The V end lost 6 bases, the J end lost 4 bases, and 15 bases lay between the germline ends.

This chain connects TRBV3-1 to TRBJ1-2, with TRBD1 matching 7 bases. Looked up from germline, CDR1 is LGHDT and CDR2 is YNNKEL (reference sequence). J was trimmed by 1 base and V by 4 bases; bases with no gene match: 3. The CDR3 covers 14 residues. The CDR3 sequence is CASSPGTVNYGYTF. DNA of the CDR3: TGTGCCAGCAGCCCGGGGACAGTTAACTATGGCTACACCTTC.

The table lists this clonotype with many counts. This chain links TRBV11-2 with TRBJ2-1; 14 nucleotides agree with TRBD2. V was clipped by 2 bases and J by 4 bases; unmatched bases: 7. The CDR3 totals 18 residues. CDR1 is SGHAT, CDR2 FQNNGV, per germline. This chain's CDR3 is CASSLLRLAGGPYNEQFF. DNA for the CDR3: TGTGCCAGCAGCTTATTGAGACTAGCGGGAGGGCCGTACAATGAGCAGTTCTTC.

Many counts were recorded for this clonotype. The chain combines TRBV2 with TRBJ1-1; possibly TRBD1 for D (6 bases). In germline, CDR1 is SNHLY, CDR2 FYNNEI. The V end was cut by 6 bases, the J end by 5 bases, with 16 bases between. The CDR3 contains 14 residues. Here the CDR3 reads CASRSGVGGTEAFF. The CDR3 coding sequence is TGTGCCAGCAGATCAGGGGTTGGGGGTACTGAAGCTTTCTTT.

This clonotype was observed many times. The CDR3 spells CASSLGRHYEQYF. In nucleotides, the CDR3 is TGTGCCAGCAGTTTAGGCAGGCACTACGAGCAGTACTTC. The V and J genes are TRBV28 and TRBJ2-7; D not resolved. There are 13 residues in the CDR3. Germline lookup yields CDR1 MDHEN and CDR2 SYDVKM. The V and J ends lost 2 bases and 3 bases respectively, with 8 bases between them.

This clonotype was seen ten or more times. The chain recombines TRBV6-5 with TRBJ2-5; no reliable D call. This CDR3 contains 12 residues. Trimming took off 4 bases at V and 5 bases at J, with 8 bases between the two ends. Germline CDR1 is MNHEY and CDR2 is SVGAGI. CDR3 loop: CASSSDAETQYF. The CDR3 DNA reads TGTGCCAGCAGTTCGGACGCGGAGACCCAGTACTTC.

This clonotype was counted once. The chain joins TRBV25-1 to TRBJ2-7; no firm D call. The germline V gene encodes CDR1 MGHDK and CDR2 SYGVNS. V was cut by 3 bases and J by 3 bases, with 12 bases left in between. CDR3 length: 14 residues. Written as DNA, the CDR3 is TGTGCCAGCAGTGATGGCAGGCGGCTCTACGAGCAGTACTTC. It specifies CASSDGRRLYEQYF.

To note about this clonotype: A far bigger clonotype differs at one base, so this is likely a read error. This chain connects TRBV11-1 to TRBJ2-7; 8 bases align to TRBD2. Germline V gene lookup returns CDR1 SGHAT and CDR2 FQDESV (reference sequence). The CDR3 runs 16 residues. The V segment lost 5 bases and the J segment 1 base; nucleotides outside the gene matches: 10. CDR3 bases: TGTGCCAGCAGCCTCCGGGCTAGCGGGCTATCCTACGAGCAGTACTTC. Its protein is CASSLRASGLSYEQYF.

This clonotype has only a few counts. The V and J genes are TRBV5-1 and TRBJ2-6, with a possible D match to TRBD2 (5 bases). Between the trimmed V and J ends, which lost 0 bases and 0 bases, there was a span of 10 bases. CDR1 is SGHRS, CDR2 YFSETQ, per germline. This CDR3 has 17 amino acids. The CDR3 protein is CASSLAERSSGANVLTF. The CDR3 nucleotides read TGCGCCAGCAGCTTGGCCGAGCGGAGCTCTGGGGCCAACGTCCTGACTTTC. The full variable domain, with the rest looked up from reference TRBV5-1 and TRBJ2-6, is KAGVTQTPRYLIKTRGQQVTLSCSPISGHRSVSWYQQTPGQGLQFLFEYFSETQRNKGNFPGRFSGRQFSNSRSEMNVSTLELGDSALYLCASSLAERSSGANVLTFGAGSRLTVL.

The table lists this clonotype with many counts. V gene TRBV28 combines with J gene TRBJ2-7; D not certain. Trimming took off 8 bases at V and 0 bases at J, with 14 bases between the two ends. The germline CDR1 and CDR2 sequences are MDHEN and SYDVKM. This CDR3 contains 14 residues. CDR3 sequence (DNA): TGTGCCAGCCGGTCCAGCGTGCGCTCCTACGAGCAGTACTTC. Translation gives CASRSSVRSYEQYF.

This clonotype occurred a few times. V and J are TRBV15 and TRBJ1-2; no clear D gene. Germline V gene lookup returns CDR1 LNHNV and CDR2 YYDKDF (reference sequence). The CDR3 loop spans 13 amino acids. Trimming took 1 base from V and 8 from J, leaving 11 bases between them. The CDR3 reads CATSRVGAKGYTF. CDR3 nucleotide sequence: TGTGCCACCAGCAGAGTCGGAGCGAAGGGCTACACCTTC.

This clonotype has ten or more counts. This sequence joins TRBV20-1 and TRBJ2-1; D perhaps matches TRBD1 (7 bases). With 6 bases removed from V and 7 bases from J, the gap between germline ends came to 19 bases. This CDR3 is 14 amino acids long. Per germline, CDR1 DFQATT and CDR2 SNEGSKA (reference sequence). This chain's CDR3 is CSASRGEVRNEQFF. As DNA, the CDR3 is TGCAGTGCCTCCAGGGGGGAGGTGAGGAATGAGCAGTTCTTC.

This clonotype has a count of ten or more. The V call is TRBV7-2, the J call TRBJ2-7; D is perhaps TRBD2 (6 bases). Germline lookup yields CDR1 SGHTA and CDR2 FQGNSA. The V end was cut by 8 bases, the J end by 3 bases, with 23 bases between. The CDR3 extends over 16 amino acids. The DNA for the CDR3 is TGTGCCAGCCGCGGGACGGGAGTTGGGGGTGGCTACGAGCAGTACTTC. Protein sequence: CASRGTGVGGGYEQYF.

The rearrangement uses TRBV15 and TRBJ1-1, with TRBD1 as a possible D gene (5 bases). Germline CDR1 LNHNV, CDR2 YYDKDF (reference sequence). V gave up 0 bases and J gave up 3 bases, with 11 bases separating them. The CDR3 loop spans 15 amino acids. CDR3 sequence (DNA): TGTGCCACCAGCAGAGAGCCCGGGGGGTACACTGAAGCTTTCTTT. This sequence encodes CATSREPGGYTEAFF. Using reference TRBV15 and TRBJ1-1 for the parts outside the CDR3, the full variable domain is DAMVIQNPRYQVTQFGKPVTLSCSQTLNHNVMYWYQQKSSQAPKLLFHYYDKDFNNEADTPDNFQSRRPNTSFCFLDIRSPGLGDTAMYLCATSREPGGYTEAFFGQGTRLTVV.

This clonotype was seen ten or more times. This chain links TRBV12-3 or TRBV12-4 with TRBJ2-7; no clear D. V lost 6 bases, J lost 3 bases, and 15 bases lay in between. CDR3 length: 14 amino acids. CDR3 sequence (DNA): TGTGCCAGCAGCCCTCCGGACGGTTTCTACGAGCAGTACTTC. Translating it yields CASSPPDGFYEQYF.

The genes are TRBV5-1 and TRBJ2-2, with a tentative D call TRBD2 (6 bases). This CDR3 is 14 amino acids long. The germline V gene encodes CDR1 SGHRS and CDR2 YFSETQ. The V end was cut by 2 bases, the J end by 5 bases, with 10 bases between. This CDR3 is CASSFSSATGELFF. The CDR3 DNA sequence: TGCGCCAGCAGCTTCTCTAGCGCTACCGGGGAGCTGTTTTTT.

This clonotype was counted ten times or more. V and J are TRBV5-1 and TRBJ2-3, with TRBD2 identical over 9 bases. The CDR3 has 15 amino acids. V lost 4 bases, J lost 2 bases, and 5 bases stayed unmatched. The germline V gene has CDR1 SGHRS and CDR2 YFSETQ. The CDR3, as DNA: TGCGCCAGCAGCACCTCTAGCGGGACCACAGATACGCAGTATTTT. This gives the protein CASSTSSGTTDTQYF.

This clonotype was recorded at least ten times. The gene calls are TRBV11-1 and TRBJ2-1; 10 bases are shared with TRBD2. Looked up from germline, CDR1 is SGHAT and CDR2 is FQDESV (reference sequence). Losses at the gene ends were 1 base for V and 1 base for J; bases not matched to a gene: 1. This CDR3 region has 16 residues. The CDR3 DNA sequence: TGTGCCAGCAGCTTAGGTAGCGGGAGGTCCTACAATGAGCAGTTCTTC. It yields the protein CASSLGSGRSYNEQFF.

This clonotype appeared many times. This chain joins TRBV20-1 and TRBJ1-1, with D perhaps matching TRBD1 (5 bases). Germline V gene data show CDR1 as DFQATT and CDR2 as SNEGSKA (reference sequence). The V and J ends lost 7 bases and 6 bases respectively, with 15 bases between them. The CDR3 runs to 12 residues. CDR3 protein: CSGCSGQSEAFF. DNA for the CDR3: TGCAGTGGTTGCTCAGGGCAGTCTGAAGCTTTCTTT.

This clonotype has a count of ten or more. V is TRBV28 and J is TRBJ2-7; TRBD1 matches at 10 bases. The CDR3 totals 15 residues. V was clipped by 7 bases and J by 4 bases; unmatched bases: 10. CDR1 MDHEN and CDR2 SYDVKM come from the germline V gene. The CDR3 region is CASISVGTGEYEQYF. CDR3 sequence (DNA): TGTGCCAGCATCTCAGTTGGGACAGGGGAGTACGAGCAGTACTTC.

Regarding this clonotype: Possible read error: a much larger clone is one base away. The rearrangement joins TRBV7-9 to TRBJ2-7; tentatively, D is TRBD1 (6 bases). V was trimmed by 1 base and J by 7 bases, leaving 17 bases between them. Looked up from germline, CDR1 is SEHNR and CDR2 is FQNEAQ (reference sequence). The CDR3 length is 15 residues. In DNA, the CDR3 is TGTGCCAGCAGCTTAGGTCTAGGGGGTAACAATGAGCAGTACTTC. Protein: CASSLGLGGNNEQYF.